The clone carrying this T cell receptor beta chain has a single count. These data belong to a study of blood T cell repertoires in COVID-19. Study as a whole: COVID-19 samples from acute and convalescent phases originated in the United States, Italy and Spain. The cDNA or gDNA used as material had been derived from T cells, B-cell-depleted T cells, or PBMCs.

In the authors' methods: How many nucleated cells were present was estimated from reference gene primer amplification. Profiled with immunoSEQ multiplex PCR; TCRdb holds only in-frame clones, not every one. The DNA was the basis for D and trimming; V, J and clone size are from that table. Found here are about 180,000 clones, approximately 77% of them singletons; the top ten hold about 10%. The CDR3 extends over 15 amino acids. V was cut by 3 bases and J by 9 bases, with 18 bases left in between. Germline lookup yields CDR1 SNHLY and CDR2 FYNNEI. The receptor comes from a woman of 80 years or more with active or convalescent COVID-19. This chain connects TRBV2 to TRBJ2-1, with D maybe TRBD2 (6 bases). Sequencing input: peripheral blood. The CDR3, as DNA: TGTGCCAGCAGTGATAGCCTAGCGCCCTCGGGTGAGCAGTTCTTC. Encoded protein: CASSDSLAPSGEQFF.